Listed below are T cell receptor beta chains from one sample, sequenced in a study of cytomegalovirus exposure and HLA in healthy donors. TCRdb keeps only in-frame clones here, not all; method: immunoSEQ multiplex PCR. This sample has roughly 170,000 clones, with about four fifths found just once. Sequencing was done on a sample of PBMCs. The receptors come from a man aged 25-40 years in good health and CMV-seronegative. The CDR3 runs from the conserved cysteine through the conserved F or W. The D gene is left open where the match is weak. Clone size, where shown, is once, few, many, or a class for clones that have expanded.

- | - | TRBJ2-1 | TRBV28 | TGTGCCAGCAGTTTAGATACGGGGAAGCAGTTCTTC | CASSLDTGKQFF
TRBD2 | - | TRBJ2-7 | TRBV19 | TGTGCCAGTAGTATCGGGGGGGCCTCTTACGAGCAGTACTTC | CASSIGGASYEQYF
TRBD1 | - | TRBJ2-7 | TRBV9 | TGTGCCAGCAGCGAACGGACAGGAACCTACTACGAGCAGTACTTC | CASSERTGTYYEQYF
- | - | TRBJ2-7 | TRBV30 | TGTGCCTGGAGCCCTCCTGTAACGGTAACCTACGAGCAGTACTTC | CAWSPPVTVTYEQYF
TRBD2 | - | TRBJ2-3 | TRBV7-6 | TGTGCCAGCAGCTCACCAGCGGGAGGGCCAGCAGATACGCAGTATTTT | CASSSPAGGPADTQYF
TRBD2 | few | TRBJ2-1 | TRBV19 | TGTGCCAGTAAAATTAGCGGGGGGGCGGATGAGCAGTTCTTC | CASKISGGADEQFF
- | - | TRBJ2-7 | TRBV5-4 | TGTGCCAGCAGCTTGGAGGCTAGCAACTACGAGCAGTACTTC | CASSLEASNYEQYF
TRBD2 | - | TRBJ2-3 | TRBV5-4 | TGTGCCAGCAGCGTCATCGGGATTCTAGCGGTGAGCACAGATACGCAGTATTTT | CASSVIGILAVSTDTQYF
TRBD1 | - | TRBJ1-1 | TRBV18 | TGTGCCAGCTCACCACAGGGGGCTATAACTGAAGCTTTCTTT | CASSPQGAITEAFF
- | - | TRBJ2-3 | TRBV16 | TGTGCCAGCAGCCACCAGAAAGACGCCAGGGCACATACGCAGTATTTT | CASSHQKDARAHTQYF
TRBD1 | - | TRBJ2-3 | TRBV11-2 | TGTGCCAGCAGCTACCACCCCGGGACAGGGGGCACAGATACGCAGTATTTT | CASSYHPGTGGTDTQYF
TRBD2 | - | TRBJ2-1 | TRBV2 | TGTGCCAGCAGTGAAGGCCGCGTGGCTAGCGGGTTTAATGAGCAGTTCTTC | CASSEGRVASGFNEQFF
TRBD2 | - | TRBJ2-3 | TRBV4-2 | TGTGCCAGCAAGCGGGGTGAGGGAACAGATACGCAGTATTTT | CASKRGEGTDTQYF